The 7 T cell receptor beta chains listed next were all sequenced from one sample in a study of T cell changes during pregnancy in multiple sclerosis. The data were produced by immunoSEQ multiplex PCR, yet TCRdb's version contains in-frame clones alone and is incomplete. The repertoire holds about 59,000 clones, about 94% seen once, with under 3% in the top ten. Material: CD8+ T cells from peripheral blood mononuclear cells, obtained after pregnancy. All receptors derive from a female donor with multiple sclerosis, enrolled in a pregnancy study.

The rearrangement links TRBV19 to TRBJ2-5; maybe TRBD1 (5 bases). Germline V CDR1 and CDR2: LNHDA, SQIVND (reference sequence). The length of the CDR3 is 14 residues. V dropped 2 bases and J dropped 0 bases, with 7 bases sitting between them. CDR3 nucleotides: TGTGCCAGTAGTATAACAGGTCACCAAGAGACCCAGTACTTC. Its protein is CASSITGHQETQYF. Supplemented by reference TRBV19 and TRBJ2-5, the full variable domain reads DGGITQSPKYLFRKEGQNVTLSCEQNLNHDAMYWYRQDPGQGLRLIYYSQIVNDFQKGDIAEGYSVSREKKESFPLTVTSAQKNPTAFYLCASSITGHQETQYFGPGTRLLVL.

The CDR3 reads CASSVRLAGGSETQYF. In DNA, the CDR3 is TGTGCCAGCAGTGTTCGACTAGCGGGAGGGTCGGAGACCCAGTACTTC. V is TRBV6-1 and J is TRBJ2-5; 14 positions agree with TRBD2. CDR1 is MNHNS and CDR2 is SASEGT in the germline V gene. This CDR3 has 16 amino acids. Trimming removed 4 bases from V and 5 bases from J; junction bases left unmatched: 6.

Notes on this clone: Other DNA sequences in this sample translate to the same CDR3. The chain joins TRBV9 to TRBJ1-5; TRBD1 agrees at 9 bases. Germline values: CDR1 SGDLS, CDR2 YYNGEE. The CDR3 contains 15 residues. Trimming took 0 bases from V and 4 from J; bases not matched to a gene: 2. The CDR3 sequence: CASSVGGQGNQPQHF. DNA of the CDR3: TGTGCCAGCAGCGTAGGGGGACAGGGTAATCAGCCCCAGCATTTT.

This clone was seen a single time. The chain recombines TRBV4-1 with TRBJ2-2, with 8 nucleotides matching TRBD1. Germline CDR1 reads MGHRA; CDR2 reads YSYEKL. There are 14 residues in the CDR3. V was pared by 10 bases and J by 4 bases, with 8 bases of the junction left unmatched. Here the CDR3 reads CAIGQGPGTGELFF. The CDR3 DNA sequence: TGCGCCATAGGACAGGGACCGGGCACCGGGGAGCTGTTTTTT.

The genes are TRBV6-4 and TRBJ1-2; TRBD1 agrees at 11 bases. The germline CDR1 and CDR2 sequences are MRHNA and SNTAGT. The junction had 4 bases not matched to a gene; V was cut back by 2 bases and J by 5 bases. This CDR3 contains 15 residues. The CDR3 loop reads CASSDPGQGVYGYTF. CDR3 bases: TGTGCCAGCAGTGACCCGGGACAGGGGGTTTATGGCTACACCTTC.

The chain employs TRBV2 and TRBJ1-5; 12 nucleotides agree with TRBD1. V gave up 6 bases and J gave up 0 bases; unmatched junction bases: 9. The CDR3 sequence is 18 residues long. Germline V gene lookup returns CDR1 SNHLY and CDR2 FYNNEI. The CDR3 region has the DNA TGTGCCAGCAGAGGGCCGGGACAGGGGGCATATAGCAATCAGCCCCAGCATTTT. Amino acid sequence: CASRGPGQGAYSNQPQHF.

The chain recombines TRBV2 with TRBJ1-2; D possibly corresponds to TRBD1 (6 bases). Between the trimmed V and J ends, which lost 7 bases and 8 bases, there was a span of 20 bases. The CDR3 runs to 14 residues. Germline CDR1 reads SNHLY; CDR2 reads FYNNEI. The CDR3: CASNGQKGEWGYTF. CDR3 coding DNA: TGTGCCAGCAACGGACAGAAGGGAGAGTGGGGCTACACCTTC.